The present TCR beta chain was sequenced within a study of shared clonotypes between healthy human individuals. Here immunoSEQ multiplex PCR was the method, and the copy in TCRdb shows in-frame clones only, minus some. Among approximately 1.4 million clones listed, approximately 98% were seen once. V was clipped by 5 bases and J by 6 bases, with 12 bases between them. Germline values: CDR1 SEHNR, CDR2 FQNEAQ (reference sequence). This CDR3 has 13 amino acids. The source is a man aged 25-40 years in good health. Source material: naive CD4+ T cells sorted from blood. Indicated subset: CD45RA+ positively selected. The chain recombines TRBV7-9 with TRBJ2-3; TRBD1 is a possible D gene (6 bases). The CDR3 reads CASSLTGWDTQYF. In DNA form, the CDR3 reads TGTGCCAGCAGCCTGACAGGTTGGGATACGCAGTATTTT.